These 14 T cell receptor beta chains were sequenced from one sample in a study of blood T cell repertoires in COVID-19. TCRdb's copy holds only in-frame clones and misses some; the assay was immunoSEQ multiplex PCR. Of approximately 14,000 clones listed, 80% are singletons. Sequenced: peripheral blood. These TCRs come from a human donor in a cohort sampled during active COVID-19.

The chain's CDR3 is CASSLGRESYEQYF. In DNA, the CDR3 is TGTGCCAGCAGCTTGGGGAGGGAGTCCTACGAGCAGTACTTC. The rearrangement links TRBV5-6 to TRBJ2-7; possibly TRBD2 for D (6 bases). The CDR3 spans 14 residues. The V end lost 0 bases, the J end lost 1 base, and 8 bases lay between the germline ends. The germline CDR1 and CDR2 sequences are SGHDT and YYEEEE. Full variable domain (rest looked up from reference TRBV5-6 and TRBJ2-7): DAGVTQSPTHLIKTRGQQVTLRCSPKSGHDTVSWYQQALGQGPQFIFQYYEEEERQRGNFPDRFSGHQFPNYSSELNVNALLLGDSALYLCASSLGRESYEQYFGPGTRLTVT.

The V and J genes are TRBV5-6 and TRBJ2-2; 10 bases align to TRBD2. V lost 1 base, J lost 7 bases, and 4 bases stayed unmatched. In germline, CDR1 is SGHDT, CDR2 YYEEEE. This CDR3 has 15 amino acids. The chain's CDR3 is CASSLLAGEIGELFF. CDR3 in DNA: TGTGCCAGCAGCTTGCTAGCGGGAGAGATCGGGGAGCTGTTTTTT.

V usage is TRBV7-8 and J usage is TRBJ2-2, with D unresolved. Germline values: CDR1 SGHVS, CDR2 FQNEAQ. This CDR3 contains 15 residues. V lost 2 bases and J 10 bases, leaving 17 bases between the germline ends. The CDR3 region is CASSLNSARLPELFF. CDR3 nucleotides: TGTGCCAGCAGCTTAAACAGTGCCAGGCTCCCGGAGCTGTTTTTT.

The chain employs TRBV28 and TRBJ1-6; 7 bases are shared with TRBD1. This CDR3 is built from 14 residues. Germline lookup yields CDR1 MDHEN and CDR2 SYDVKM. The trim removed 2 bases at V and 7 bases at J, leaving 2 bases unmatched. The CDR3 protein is CASSLLRGNSPLHF. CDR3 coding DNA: TGTGCCAGCAGTTTACTCAGGGGGAATTCACCCCTCCACTTT.

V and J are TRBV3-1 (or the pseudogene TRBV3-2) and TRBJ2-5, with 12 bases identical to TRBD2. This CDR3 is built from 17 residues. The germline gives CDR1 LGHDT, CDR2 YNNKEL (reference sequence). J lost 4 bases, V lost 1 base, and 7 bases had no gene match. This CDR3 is CASSQGVLAGGRETQYF. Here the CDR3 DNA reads TGTGCCAGCAGCCAAGGTGTCCTAGCGGGAGGGAGAGAGACCCAGTACTTC.

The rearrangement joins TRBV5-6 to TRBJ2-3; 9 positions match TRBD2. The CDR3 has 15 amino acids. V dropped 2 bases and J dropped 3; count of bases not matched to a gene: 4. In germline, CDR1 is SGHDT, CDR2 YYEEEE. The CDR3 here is CASSFWLAGTDTQYF. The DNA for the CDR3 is TGTGCCAGCAGCTTTTGGCTAGCGGGAACAGATACGCAGTATTTT.

The CDR3: CASSTYSGAVTEAFF. The CDR3 region has the DNA TGTGCCAGTAGTACCTACTCAGGGGCGGTCACTGAAGCTTTCTTT. The chain has TRBV19 and TRBJ1-1; a weak D match, TRBD1 (6 bases). Germline lookup yields CDR1 LNHDA and CDR2 SQIVND (reference sequence). V was trimmed by 4 bases and J by 4 bases, leaving 16 bases between them. This CDR3 spans 15 amino acids. Supplemented by reference TRBV19 and TRBJ1-1, the full variable domain reads DGGITQSPKYLFRKEGQNVTLSCEQNLNHDAMYWYRQDPGQGLRLIYYSQIVNDFQKGDIAEGYSVSREKKESFPLTVTSAQKNPTAFYLCASSTYSGAVTEAFFGQGTRLTVV.

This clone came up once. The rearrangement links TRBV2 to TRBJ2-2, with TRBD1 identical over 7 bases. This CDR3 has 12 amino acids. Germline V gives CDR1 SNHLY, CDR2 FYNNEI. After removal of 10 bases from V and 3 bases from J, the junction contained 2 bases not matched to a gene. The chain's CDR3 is CANTGDTGELFF. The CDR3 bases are TGTGCCAATACAGGGGACACCGGGGAGCTGTTTTTT.

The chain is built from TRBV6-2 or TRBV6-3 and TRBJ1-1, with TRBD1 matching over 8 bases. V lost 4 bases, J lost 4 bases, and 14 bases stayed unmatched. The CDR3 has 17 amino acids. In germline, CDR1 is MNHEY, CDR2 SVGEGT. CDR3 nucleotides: TGTGCCAGCAGTTCCCCTCCGCCTACAGGGGGTGGCACTGAAGCTTTCTTT. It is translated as CASSSPPPTGGGTEAFF.

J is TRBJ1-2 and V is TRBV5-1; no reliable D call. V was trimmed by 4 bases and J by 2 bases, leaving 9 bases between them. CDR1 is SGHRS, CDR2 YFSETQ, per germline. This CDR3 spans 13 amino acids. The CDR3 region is CASSPDTNYGYTF. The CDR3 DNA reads TGCGCCAGCAGCCCTGACACGAACTATGGCTACACCTTC.

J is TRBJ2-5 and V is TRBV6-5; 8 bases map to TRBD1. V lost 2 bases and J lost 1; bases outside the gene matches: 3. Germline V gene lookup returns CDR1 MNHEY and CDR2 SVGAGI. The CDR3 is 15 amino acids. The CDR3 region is CASSYLRGPQETQYF. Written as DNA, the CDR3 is TGTGCCAGCAGTTACCTCAGGGGGCCCCAAGAGACCCAGTACTTC.

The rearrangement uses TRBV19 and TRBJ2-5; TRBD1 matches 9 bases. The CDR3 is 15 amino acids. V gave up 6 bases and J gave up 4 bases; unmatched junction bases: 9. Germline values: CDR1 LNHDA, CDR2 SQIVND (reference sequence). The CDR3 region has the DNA TGTGCCAGTAGCCCGGGACAGGGAATTTTAGAGACCCAGTACTTC. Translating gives CASSPGQGILETQYF.

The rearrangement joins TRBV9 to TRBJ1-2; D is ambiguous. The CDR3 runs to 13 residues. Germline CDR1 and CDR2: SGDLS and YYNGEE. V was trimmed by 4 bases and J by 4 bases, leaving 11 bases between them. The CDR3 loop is CASSSLGVYGYTF. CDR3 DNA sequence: TGTGCCAGCAGCTCACTTGGAGTCTATGGCTACACCTTC. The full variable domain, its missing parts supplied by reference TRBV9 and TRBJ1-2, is DSGVTQTPKHLITATGQRVTLRCSPRSGDLSVYWYQQSLDQGLQFLIQYYNGEERAKGNILERFSAQQFPDLHSELNLSSLELGDSALYFCASSSLGVYGYTFGSGTRLTVV.

The CDR3 reads CASSLNRGLLYF. In DNA, the CDR3 is TGCGCCAGCAGCCTGAACAGGGGGCTTCTGTATTTT. The genes are TRBV10-1 and TRBJ2-3, with 9 bases lining up with TRBD1. V trimming: 6 bases; J trimming: 14 bases; junction bases outside the gene matches: 9. This CDR3 comprises 12 residues. Germline V gives CDR1 WNHNN, CDR2 SYGVQD (reference sequence).